The clone carrying this TCR beta chain is a singleton in its sample. Its target is not known. The assay was immunoSEQ multiplex PCR, and TCRdb's table has in-frame clones only and misses some. The sample carries about 2.3 million clones, over 90% recorded once. Healthy HIV-negative adults with no recent acute infections or vaccinations were recruited as donors. The CDR3 spans 14 residues. Trimming pared 3 bases from V and 0 bases from J, leaving 8 bases between. Germline V lookup: CDR1 GTSNPN, CDR2 SVGIG (reference sequence). This sample is drawn from a study of shared clonotypes between healthy human individuals. On the study more broadly: Contributing individuals were two females and three males aged 18 to 49.

Whole-study findings and limits: It was the non-shared clonotypes that had lower generation probabilities than clonotypes shared by all four donors.

The sequenced material came from naive CD4+ T cells from PBMCs. Subset denoted: CD45RA+ positively selected. This clonotype originated in a man between 18 and 35 years old in good health. Some clones in this sample may be carry-over from other donors' samples. The chain links TRBV30 to TRBJ1-4; unclear D gene. The CDR3 sequence is CAWRKTATNEKLFF. The CDR3 coding sequence is TGTGCCTGGAGGAAAACGGCAACTAATGAAAAACTGTTTTTT.